The 22 T cell receptor beta chains in this list originate from one sample, sequenced in a study of graft-versus-host responses after intestinal transplantation. Using immunoSEQ multiplex PCR, the repertoire was profiled, and TCRdb retains in-frame clones only, with some absent. The sample records nearly 45,000 clones, over 75% being singletons. Specimen: PBMCs, collected 524 days after transplant. Receptors originate from a human patient who received an intestinal transplant, so some T cells may come from the graft donor.

The chain joins TRBV5-1 to TRBJ2-1; TRBD2 matches 13 bases. CDR3 length equals 15 residues. V was clipped by 4 bases and J by 4 bases; unmatched bases: 2. Germline loops: CDR1 SGHRS, CDR2 YFSETQ. The CDR3: CASSRTSGSYNEQFF. For the CDR3, the DNA is TGCGCCAGCAGCCGGACTAGCGGGAGTTACAATGAGCAGTTCTTC.

The chain combines TRBV2 with TRBJ1-2; 9 nucleotides agree with TRBD1. There are 12 residues in the CDR3. V was pared by 3 bases and J by 8 bases, with 1 base of the junction left unmatched. Germline assignment: CDR1 SNHLY and CDR2 FYNNEI. CDR3 sequence (DNA): TGTGCCAGCAGTGAGGGACAGGGCGGCTACACCTTC. Protein sequence: CASSEGQGGYTF.

This chain links TRBV11-2 with TRBJ1-3, with 8 bases that match TRBD1. This CDR3 spans 16 amino acids. The V gene's germline CDR1 is SGHAT and CDR2 FQNNGV. V was pared by 3 bases and J by 4 bases, with 8 bases of the junction left unmatched. The CDR3 DNA reads as TGTGCCAGCAGCTTCATCCAGGGGGCAGTGGGAAACACCATATATTTT. Amino acid sequence: CASSFIQGAVGNTIYF.

The chain employs TRBV5-8 and TRBJ2-5; D unclear. The CDR3 runs 13 residues. V was clipped by 0 bases and J by 13 bases, with 16 bases between them. Per the germline V gene, CDR1 is SGHTS and CDR2 is YDEGEE. CDR3 DNA: TGTGCCAGCAGCTTGGCCCTGGCAGTAGACGGGTACTTC. It encodes CASSLALAVDGYF.

The chain joins TRBV28 to TRBJ2-5; 9 bases align to TRBD2. V was clipped by 3 bases and J by 4 bases; unmatched bases: 6. CDR3 length: 15 residues. Germline lookup yields CDR1 MDHEN and CDR2 SYDVKM. CDR3 coding DNA: TGTGCCAGCAGTTTTCCGGCGGGAGGGGGAGAGACCCAGTACTTC. Residues: CASSFPAGGGETQYF.

CDR3 in DNA: TGTGCCATCAGTCTCGGGCTAGGTTCCTACGAGCAGTACTTC. Translating gives CAISLGLGSYEQYF. This chain uses TRBV10-3 with TRBJ2-7; no clear D. V gave up 5 bases and J gave up 1 base, with 12 bases separating them. The length of the CDR3 is 14 residues. CDR1 is ENHRY and CDR2 is SYGVKD in the germline V gene.

J is TRBJ2-2 and V is TRBV14; possible D gene TRBD1, 5 bases. V shed 5 bases and J shed 0 bases, with 10 bases lying between them. The length of the CDR3 is 15 residues. Germline V gene sequence: CDR1 SGHDN, CDR2 FVKESK. This chain's CDR3 is CASSSRQTNTGELFF. The CDR3 nucleotides read TGTGCCAGCAGCTCGAGACAGACGAACACCGGGGAGCTGTTTTTT.

This clone is a singleton in its sample. A read error may produce the germline difference seen at one junction end. The chain carries TRBV5-1 and TRBJ2-5; 7 bases align to TRBD2. The CDR3 has 15 residues. The V gene's germline CDR1 is SGHRS and CDR2 YFSETQ. CDR3 sequence: CASSLGRLAQETRYF. CDR3 DNA sequence: TGCGCCAGCAGTTTGGGGAGACTAGCTCAAGAGACCCGGTACTTC.

This sequence joins TRBV6-4 and TRBJ1-5; perhaps TRBD1 as D (5 bases). Germline V gene sequence: CDR1 MRHNA, CDR2 SNTAGT. The length of the CDR3 is 13 residues. Trimming cost V 8 bases and J 9 bases, with 17 bases left between them. The CDR3 loop reads CASCPGEWAPQHF. The CDR3, as DNA: TGTGCCAGCTGTCCGGGGGAGTGGGCGCCCCAGCATTTT.

The CDR3 loop is CASSSLAGNYNEQFF. The CDR3 nucleotides read TGTGCCAGCAGCTCACTAGCGGGGAATTACAATGAGCAGTTCTTC. V is TRBV7-9 and J is TRBJ2-1; 10 bases are a match to TRBD2. The CDR3 sequence is 15 residues long. J gave up 4 bases and V 4 bases, and 4 bases lay outside the gene matches. From germline, CDR1 is SEHNR and CDR2 FQNEAQ (reference sequence).

This clone was detected only a few times. V gene TRBV9 combines with J gene TRBJ1-1; no clear D. V lost 0 bases to trimming and J lost 6 bases, with 9 bases between them. This CDR3 has 13 amino acids. Germline V CDR1 and CDR2: SGDLS, YYNGEE. The CDR3 nucleotides are TGTGCCAGCAGCGTAGAGATTCATTCTGAAGCTTTCTTT. Translating it yields CASSVEIHSEAFF. Based on the CDR3 plus reference TRBV9 and TRBJ1-1, the full variable domain is DSGVTQTPKHLITATGQRVTLRCSPRSGDLSVYWYQQSLDQGLQFLIQYYNGEERAKGNILERFSAQQFPDLHSELNLSSLELGDSALYFCASSVEIHSEAFFGQGTRLTVV.

V usage is TRBV7-6 and J usage is TRBJ2-7; TRBD1 might be the D (7 bases). This CDR3 is built from 16 residues. Germline assignment: CDR1 SGHVS and CDR2 FNYEAQ. The V gene lost 5 bases and the J gene lost 9 bases, with 26 bases spanning the gap. The CDR3 sequence: CASSQAAGQLPTRQYF. CDR3 sequence (DNA): TGTGCCAGCAGCCAAGCCGCGGGACAGCTTCCTACGAGGCAGTACTTC.

The rearrangement links TRBV27 to TRBJ2-1; 12 bases are shared with TRBD2. The V gene end was trimmed by 5 bases and the J gene end by 7 bases; junction bases not matched to a gene: 6. This CDR3 spans 15 amino acids. CDR1 MNHEY and CDR2 SMNVEV come from the germline V gene (reference sequence). CDR3 in amino acids: CASSQGLAGSNEQFF. The CDR3 bases are TGTGCCAGCAGTCAAGGACTAGCGGGAAGTAATGAGCAGTTCTTC.

This sequence joins TRBV6-5 and TRBJ1-1; maybe TRBD1 (6 bases). The CDR3 totals 15 residues. Trimming pared 0 bases from V and 8 bases from J, leaving 16 bases between. Germline V CDR1 and CDR2: MNHEY, SVGAGI. Here the CDR3 reads CASSYSGRRGWEAFF. For the CDR3, the DNA is TGTGCCAGCAGTTACTCAGGACGAAGGGGGTGGGAAGCTTTCTTT.

The chain is built from TRBV7-2 and TRBJ1-1, with TRBD1 as a possible D gene (6 bases). The ends were cut back, 5 bases at V and 8 bases at J, with 9 bases in the middle. CDR3 length equals 11 residues. Germline CDR1 is SGHTA and CDR2 is FQGNSA. The CDR3 nucleotides are TGTGCCAGCAGCCGAGGGACAGAAGCTTTCTTT. Its translation is CASSRGTEAFF.

The chain recombines TRBV27 with TRBJ1-3, with a possible D match to TRBD1 (5 bases). This CDR3 contains 16 residues. The ends were cut back, 2 bases at V and 0 bases at J, with 11 bases in the middle. CDR1 and CDR2 from the germline V gene are MNHEY and SMNVEV (reference sequence). The CDR3 loop is CASSLRRGDSGNTIYF. The CDR3 region has the DNA TGTGCCAGCAGTTTACGGAGGGGAGACTCTGGAAACACCATATATTTT.

The chain is built from TRBV6-1 and TRBJ2-3, with D possibly TRBD1 on 6 matching bases. The CDR3 spans 15 residues. Trimming pared 5 bases from V and 0 bases from J, leaving 12 bases between. Germline values: CDR1 MNHNS, CDR2 SASEGT. CDR3: CASSQDSPSTDTQYF. CDR3 in DNA: TGTGCCAGCAGTCAGGACAGCCCTAGCACAGATACGCAGTATTTT.

This chain uses TRBV28 with TRBJ2-1; TRBD1 is a possible D gene (5 bases). This CDR3 is built from 14 residues. The V gene lost 6 bases and the J gene lost 8 bases, with 17 bases spanning the gap. Germline V gene data show CDR1 as MDHEN and CDR2 as SYDVKM. The CDR3 is CASRYGALIDEQFF. DNA of the CDR3: TGTGCCAGCAGGTATGGGGCTTTAATCGATGAGCAGTTCTTC.

This chain links TRBV7-9 with TRBJ2-3; TRBD1 matches at 7 bases. V lost 5 bases, J lost 3 bases, and 14 bases stayed unmatched. This CDR3 has 17 residues. Germline V gene sequence: CDR1 SEHNR, CDR2 FQNEAQ (reference sequence). The CDR3: CASSPLGGDRVTDTQYF. In nucleotides, the CDR3 is TGTGCCAGCAGCCCGTTAGGGGGAGACAGGGTAACAGATACGCAGTATTTT.

This clone was detected once. The chain is built from TRBV7-9 and TRBJ2-1; 9 nucleotides match TRBD2. V shed 0 bases and J 4 bases; nucleotides not matched to a gene: 4. CDR3 size: 16 residues. Germline loops: CDR1 SEHNR, CDR2 FQNEAQ (reference sequence). The CDR3 spells CASSLALAGPYNEQFF. CDR3 DNA sequence: TGTGCCAGCAGCTTAGCCCTAGCGGGACCTTACAATGAGCAGTTCTTC.

The rearrangement uses TRBV18 and TRBJ2-3; D is possibly TRBD2 (6 bases). The CDR3 is 17 amino acids. Per the germline V gene, CDR1 is KGHSH and CDR2 is LQKENI. V was trimmed by 2 bases and J by 4 bases, leaving 19 bases between them. In DNA form, the CDR3 reads TGTGCCAGCTCACCAGAAGTGTGGGACTCATATGCAGATACGCAGTATTTT. Encoded protein: CASSPEVWDSYADTQYF.

This rearrangement joins TRBV7-2 to TRBJ2-2; 13 bases agree with TRBD2. This CDR3 region has 17 residues. CDR1 and CDR2 from the germline V gene are SGHTA and FQGNSA. V trimming: 5 bases; J trimming: 7 bases; junction bases outside the gene matches: 10. DNA for the CDR3: TGTGCCAGCAGCACCAGGACTAGCGGGAGTCTTGTCGGGGAGCTGTTTTTT. Translating it yields CASSTRTSGSLVGELFF.